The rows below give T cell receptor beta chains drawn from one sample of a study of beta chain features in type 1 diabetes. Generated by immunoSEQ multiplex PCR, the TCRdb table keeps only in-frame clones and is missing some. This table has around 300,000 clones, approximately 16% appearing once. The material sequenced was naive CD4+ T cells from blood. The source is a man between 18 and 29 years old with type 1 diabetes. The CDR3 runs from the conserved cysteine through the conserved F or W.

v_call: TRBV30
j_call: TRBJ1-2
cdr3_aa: CAWSVGHRYGYTF

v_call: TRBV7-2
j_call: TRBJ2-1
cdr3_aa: CASSPLKREQFF

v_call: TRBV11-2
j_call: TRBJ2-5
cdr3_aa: CASSIRTSGTMVTQYF

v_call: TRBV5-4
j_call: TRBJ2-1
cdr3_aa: CASSPTSGRRDEQFF

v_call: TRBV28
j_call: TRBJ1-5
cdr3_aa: CASSFFIWQGGNQPQHF

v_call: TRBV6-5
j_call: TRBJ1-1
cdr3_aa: CASRRLTGATEAFF

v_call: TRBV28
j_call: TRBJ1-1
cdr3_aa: CASSLFTTGTSAFF

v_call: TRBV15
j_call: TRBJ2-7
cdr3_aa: CATSRRGGASYEQYF

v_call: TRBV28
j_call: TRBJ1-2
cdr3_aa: CASSSQGLYGYTF

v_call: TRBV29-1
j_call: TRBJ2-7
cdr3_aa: CSVVRGSGSSYEQYF

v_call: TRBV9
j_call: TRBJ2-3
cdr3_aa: CASSPLAYTSTDTQYF

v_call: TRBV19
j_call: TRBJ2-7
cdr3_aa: CASSIRGYEQYF

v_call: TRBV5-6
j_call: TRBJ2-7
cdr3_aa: CASSRLRAGFEQYF

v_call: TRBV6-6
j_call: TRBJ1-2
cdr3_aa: CASSREGGLPYGYTF

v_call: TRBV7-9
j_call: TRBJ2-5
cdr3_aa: CASSSNRGIQETQYF

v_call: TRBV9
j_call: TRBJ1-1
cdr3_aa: CASSVSSPGNTEAFF

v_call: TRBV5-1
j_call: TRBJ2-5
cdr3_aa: CASSRGTGGVRETQYF

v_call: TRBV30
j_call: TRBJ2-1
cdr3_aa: CAWSTSGYNEQFF

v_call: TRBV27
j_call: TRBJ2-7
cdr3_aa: CASIQRNEQYF

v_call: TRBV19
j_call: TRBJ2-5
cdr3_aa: CASRPEGLAVQETQYF